The 7 T cell receptor beta chains in this list originate from one sample, sequenced in a study of human T cells and chemical hapten exposure. It was unfractionated whole blood from which total RNA was extracted. Each CDR3 protein is one row after TCRdb ran MiXCR on the 5' RACE reads. The sample carries fewer than 150,000 distinct CDR3 sequences, approximately 20% recorded once. Receptor source: a human donor in good health.

The V gene is TRBV28, the J gene TRBJ2-6; 12 bases are shared with TRBD2. This CDR3 comprises 20 residues. Per the germline V gene, CDR1 is MDHEN and CDR2 is SYDVKM. J was trimmed by 4 bases and V by 3 bases; bases with no gene match: 13. In nucleotides, the CDR3 is TGTGCCAGCAGTTTCCCGAGACTAGCGGGAGATGCAACGGGGGCCAACGTCCTGACTTTC. It is translated as CASSFPRLAGDATGANVLTF.

V is TRBV5-4 and J is TRBJ2-1; 9 bases are a match to TRBD2. In germline, CDR1 is SGHNT, CDR2 YYREEE (reference sequence). This CDR3 contains 16 residues. With V trimmed by 1 base and J by 0 bases, 2 bases remained unmatched. CDR3 sequence reads: CASSLPGLASYNEQFF. The CDR3 coding sequence is TGTGCCAGCAGCTTGCCGGGACTAGCCTCCTACAATGAGCAGTTCTTC.

Here the CDR3 DNA reads TGTGCCAGCAGCTTAGCGGTTGGGGGACAAAGCCAAGAGACCCAGTACTTC. Amino acids: CASSLAVGGQSQETQYF. This rearrangement joins TRBV7-9 to TRBJ2-5; TRBD1 might be the D (6 bases). This CDR3 spans 17 amino acids. CDR1 and CDR2 (germline): SEHNR, FQNEAQ (reference sequence). V was clipped by 0 bases and J by 1 base, with 15 bases between them.

This clonotype was counted at least ten times. The chain couples TRBV12-3 or TRBV12-4 to TRBJ2-3; maybe TRBD1 (5 bases). The CDR3 has 15 amino acids. V was shortened by 3 bases and J by 3 bases, with 13 bases between the two germline ends. This CDR3 is CASSFGQGRTDTQYF. CDR3 sequence (DNA): TGTGCCAGCAGTTTCGGGCAGGGAAGGACAGATACGCAGTATTTT.

The gene calls are TRBV29-1 and TRBJ1-2; tentative D call: TRBD1 (6 bases). The length of the CDR3 is 12 residues. V gave up 7 bases and J gave up 4 bases, with 13 bases separating them. Per germline, CDR1 SQVTM and CDR2 ANQGSEA. CDR3 sequence (DNA): TGCAGCGCTGGACAGATTACCTATGGCTACACCTTC. This encodes CSAGQITYGYTF.

This clonotype appeared many times. The chain joins TRBV6-5 to TRBJ1-1; the D is unclear. This CDR3 region has 14 residues. CDR1 and CDR2 (germline): MNHEY, SVGAGI. V lost 3 bases to trimming and J lost 2 bases, with 10 bases between them. This chain's CDR3 is CASSYSGLNTEAFF. CDR3 DNA: TGTGCCAGCAGTTATTCGGGCCTTAACACTGAAGCTTTCTTT.

The rearrangement links TRBV7-6 to TRBJ1-1; D uncertain. Germline V gives CDR1 SGHVS, CDR2 FNYEAQ. This CDR3 has 14 amino acids. With 3 bases removed from V and 1 base from J, the gap between germline ends came to 9 bases. CDR3 sequence: CASSLAGENTEAFF. The CDR3 coding sequence is TGTGCCAGCAGCTTGGCGGGAGAGAACACTGAAGCTTTCTTT.